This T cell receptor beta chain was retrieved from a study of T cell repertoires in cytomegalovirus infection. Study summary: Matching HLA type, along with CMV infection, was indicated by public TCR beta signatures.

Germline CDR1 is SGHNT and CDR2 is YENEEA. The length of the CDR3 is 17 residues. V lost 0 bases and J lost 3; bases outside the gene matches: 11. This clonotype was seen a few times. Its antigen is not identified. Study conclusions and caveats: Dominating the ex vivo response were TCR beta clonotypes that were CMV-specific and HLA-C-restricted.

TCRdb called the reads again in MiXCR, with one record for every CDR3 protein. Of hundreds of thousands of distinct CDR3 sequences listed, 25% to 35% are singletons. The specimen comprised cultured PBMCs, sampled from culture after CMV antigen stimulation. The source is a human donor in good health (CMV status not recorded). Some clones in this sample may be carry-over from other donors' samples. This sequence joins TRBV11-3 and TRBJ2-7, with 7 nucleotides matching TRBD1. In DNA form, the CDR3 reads TGTGCCAGCAGCTTAGAGCCGCCACAGGGGACGAGCTACGAGCAGTACGTC. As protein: CASSLEPPQGTSYEQYV.